This T cell receptor (beta chain) was profiled in a study of blood T cells in healthy people across ages. A sample-barcoded 5' primer and a J-beta primer mix were used in a second PCR of about 7 to 11 cycles. TCRdb re-called the 5' RACE reads through MiXCR, storing one row per CDR3 protein. The sample holds 1.5 million to 2 million distinct CDR3 sequences, roughly two fifths seen once. This clonotype was counted ten times or more. V lost 3 bases and J 1 base, leaving 9 bases between the germline ends. This CDR3 is 14 amino acids long. Germline V CDR1 and CDR2: SGHTA, FQGNSA. The rearrangement uses TRBV7-2 and TRBJ2-5; weak D call: TRBD2 (5 bases). The receptor was isolated from a human donor in good health. Sequencing was done on a sample of blood. CDR3 in DNA: TGTGCCAGCAGCTTGCGGGCGGCCCAAGAGACCCAGTACTTC. It specifies CASSLRAAQETQYF.